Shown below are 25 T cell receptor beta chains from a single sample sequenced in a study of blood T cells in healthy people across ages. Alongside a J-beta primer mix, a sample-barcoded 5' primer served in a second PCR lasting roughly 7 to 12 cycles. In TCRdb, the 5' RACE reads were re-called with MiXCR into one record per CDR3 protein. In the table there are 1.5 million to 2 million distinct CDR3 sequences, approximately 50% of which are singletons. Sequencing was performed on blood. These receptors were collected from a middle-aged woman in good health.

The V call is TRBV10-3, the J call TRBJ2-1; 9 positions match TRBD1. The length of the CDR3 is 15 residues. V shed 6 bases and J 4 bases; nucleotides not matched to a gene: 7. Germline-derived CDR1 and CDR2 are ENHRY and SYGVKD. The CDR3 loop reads CAIRGQGGTYNEQFF. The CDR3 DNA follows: TGTGCCATCAGGGGACAGGGAGGGACTTACAATGAGCAGTTCTTC.

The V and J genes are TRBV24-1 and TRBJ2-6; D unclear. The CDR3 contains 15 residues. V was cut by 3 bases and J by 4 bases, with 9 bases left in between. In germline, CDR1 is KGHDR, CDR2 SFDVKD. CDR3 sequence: CATSDPSQGANVLTF. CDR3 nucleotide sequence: TGTGCCACCAGTGATCCATCTCAGGGGGCCAACGTCCTGACTTTC.

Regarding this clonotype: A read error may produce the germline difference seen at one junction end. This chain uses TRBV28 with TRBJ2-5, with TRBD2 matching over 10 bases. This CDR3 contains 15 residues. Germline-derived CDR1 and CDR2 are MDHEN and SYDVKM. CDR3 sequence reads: CASSSLAGNQETQYF. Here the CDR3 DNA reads TGCGCCAGCAGCTCACTAGCGGGGAATCAAGAGACCCAGTACTTC.

CDR3 amino acids: CASSQIGVAGSSYNEQFF. CDR3 nucleotides: TGTGCCAGCAGCCAAATCGGGGTGGCAGGGAGCTCCTACAATGAGCAGTTCTTC. The rearrangement joins TRBV4-2 to TRBJ2-1, with D perhaps TRBD1 or TRBD2 (5 bases each). CDR1 is LGHNA and CDR2 is YNFKEQ in the germline V gene. Trimming shortened V by 2 bases and J by 0 bases, and 17 bases separated the two germline ends. This CDR3 contains 18 residues.

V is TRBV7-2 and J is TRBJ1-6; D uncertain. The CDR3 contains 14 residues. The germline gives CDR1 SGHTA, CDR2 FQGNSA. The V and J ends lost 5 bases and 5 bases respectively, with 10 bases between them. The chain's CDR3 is CASSPRGNNSPLHF. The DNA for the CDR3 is TGTGCCAGCAGCCCCCGGGGAAATAATTCACCCCTCCACTTT.

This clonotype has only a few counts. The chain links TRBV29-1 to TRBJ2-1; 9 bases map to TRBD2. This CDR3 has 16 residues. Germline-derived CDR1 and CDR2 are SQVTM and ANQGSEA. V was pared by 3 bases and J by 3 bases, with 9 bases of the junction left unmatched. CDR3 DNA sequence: TGCAGCGTTGAGAATGGCGGGGGGGCGATCTACAATGAGCAGTTCTTC. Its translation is CSVENGGGAIYNEQFF.

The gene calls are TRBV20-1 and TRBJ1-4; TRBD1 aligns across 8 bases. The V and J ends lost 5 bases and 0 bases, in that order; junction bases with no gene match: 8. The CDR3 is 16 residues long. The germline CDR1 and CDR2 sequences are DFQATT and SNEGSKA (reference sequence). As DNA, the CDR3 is TGCAGTGCTGAGGACAGGGCACACCCAACTAATGAAAAACTGTTTTTT. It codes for CSAEDRAHPTNEKLFF.

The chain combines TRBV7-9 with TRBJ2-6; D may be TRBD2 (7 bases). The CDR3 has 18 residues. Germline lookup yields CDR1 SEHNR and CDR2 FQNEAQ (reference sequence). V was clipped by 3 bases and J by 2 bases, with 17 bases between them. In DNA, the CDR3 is TGTGCCAGCAGCTTGGGGAGGGGGTATTCCCCTGGGGCCAACGTCCTGACTTTC. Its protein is CASSLGRGYSPGANVLTF.

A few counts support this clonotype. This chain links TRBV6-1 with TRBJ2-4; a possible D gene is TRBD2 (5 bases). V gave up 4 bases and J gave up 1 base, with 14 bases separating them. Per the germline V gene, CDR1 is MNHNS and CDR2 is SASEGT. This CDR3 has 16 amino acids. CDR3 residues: CASSALRDGAKNIQYF. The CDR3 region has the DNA TGTGCCAGCAGTGCGTTGAGGGATGGGGCCAAAAACATTCAGTACTTC.

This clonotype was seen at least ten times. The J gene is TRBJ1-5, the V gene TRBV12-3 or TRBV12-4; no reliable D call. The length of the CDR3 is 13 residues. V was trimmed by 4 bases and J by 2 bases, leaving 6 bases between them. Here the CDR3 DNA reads TGTGCCAGCAGTTCCGCCGGCAATCAGCCCCAGCATTTT. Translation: CASSSAGNQPQHF.

DNA of the CDR3: TGCAGTGCTCAGCAACTAGCGGGGGGGCCGGTTACGCAGTATTTT. It is translated as CSAQQLAGGPVTQYF. The genes are TRBV20-1 and TRBJ2-3, with TRBD2 matching over 13 bases. The CDR3 length is 15 residues. Germline CDR1 and CDR2: DFQATT and SNEGSKA (reference sequence). With 5 bases clipped from V and 8 bases from J, the junction kept 10 bases outside the gene matches.

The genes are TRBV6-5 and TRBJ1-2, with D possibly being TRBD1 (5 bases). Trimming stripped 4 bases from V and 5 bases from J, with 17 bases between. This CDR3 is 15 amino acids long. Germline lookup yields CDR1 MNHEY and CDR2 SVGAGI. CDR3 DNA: TGTGCCAGCAGTTCCCCGGGACGGAACCTTTATGGCTACACCTTC. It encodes CASSSPGRNLYGYTF.

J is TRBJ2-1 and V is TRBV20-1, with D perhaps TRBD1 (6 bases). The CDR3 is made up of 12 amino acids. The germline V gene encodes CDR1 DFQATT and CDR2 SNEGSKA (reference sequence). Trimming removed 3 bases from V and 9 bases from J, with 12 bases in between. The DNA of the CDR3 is TGCAGTGCTAGTCAGGGGTCCGGTGAGCAGTTCTTC. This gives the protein CSASQGSGEQFF.

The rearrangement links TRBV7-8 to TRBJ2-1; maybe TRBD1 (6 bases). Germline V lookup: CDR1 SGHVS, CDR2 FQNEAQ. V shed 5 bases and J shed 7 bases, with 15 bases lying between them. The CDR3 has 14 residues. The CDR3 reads CASSTYLDRNEQFF. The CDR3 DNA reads TGTGCCAGCAGCACCTACTTAGACAGGAATGAGCAGTTCTTC.

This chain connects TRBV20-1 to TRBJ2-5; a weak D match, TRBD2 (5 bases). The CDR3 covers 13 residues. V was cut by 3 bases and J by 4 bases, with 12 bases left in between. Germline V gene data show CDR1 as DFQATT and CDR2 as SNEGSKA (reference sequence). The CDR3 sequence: CSASSEVAETQYF. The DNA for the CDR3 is TGCAGTGCTAGTAGCGAGGTGGCAGAGACCCAGTACTTC.

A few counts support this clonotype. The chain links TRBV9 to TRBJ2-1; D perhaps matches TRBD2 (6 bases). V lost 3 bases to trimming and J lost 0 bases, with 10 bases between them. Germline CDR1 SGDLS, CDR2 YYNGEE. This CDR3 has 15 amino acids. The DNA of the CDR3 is TGTGCCAGCAGCGGGCGGGGTCTCTCCTACAATGAGCAGTTCTTC. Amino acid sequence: CASSGRGLSYNEQFF.

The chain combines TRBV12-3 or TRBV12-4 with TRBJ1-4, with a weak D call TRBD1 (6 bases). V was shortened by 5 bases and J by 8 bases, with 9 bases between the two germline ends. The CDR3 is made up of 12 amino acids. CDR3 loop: CASSVRGEKLFF. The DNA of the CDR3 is TGTGCCAGCAGTGTCAGGGGCGAAAAACTGTTTTTT.

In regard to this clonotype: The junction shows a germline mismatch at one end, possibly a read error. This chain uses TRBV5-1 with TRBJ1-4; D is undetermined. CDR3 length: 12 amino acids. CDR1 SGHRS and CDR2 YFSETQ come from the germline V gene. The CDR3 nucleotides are TGCGCCATCAGCTCGGACGATAGAAAACTGTTTTTT. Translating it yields CAISSDDRKLFF. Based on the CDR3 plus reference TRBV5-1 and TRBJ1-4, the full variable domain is KAGVTQTPRYLIKTRGQQVTLSCSPISGHRSVSWYQQTPGQGLQFLFEYFSETQRNKGNFPGRFSGRQFSNSRSEMNVSTLELGDSALYLCAISSDDRKLFFGSGTQLSVL.

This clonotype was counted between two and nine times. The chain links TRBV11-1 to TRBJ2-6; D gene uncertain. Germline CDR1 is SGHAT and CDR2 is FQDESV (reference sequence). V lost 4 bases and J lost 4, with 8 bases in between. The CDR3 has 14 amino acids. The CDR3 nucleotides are TGTGCCAGCAGCTCTAGGGTAGGGGCCAACGTCCTGACTTTC. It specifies CASSSRVGANVLTF.

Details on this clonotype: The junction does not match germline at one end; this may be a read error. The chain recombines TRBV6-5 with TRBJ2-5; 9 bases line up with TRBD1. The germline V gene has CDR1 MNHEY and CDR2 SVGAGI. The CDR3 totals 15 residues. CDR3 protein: CASSQVTGGKETQYF. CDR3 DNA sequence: TGCGCCAGCAGCCAAGTTACAGGGGGCAAAGAGACCCAGTACTTC.

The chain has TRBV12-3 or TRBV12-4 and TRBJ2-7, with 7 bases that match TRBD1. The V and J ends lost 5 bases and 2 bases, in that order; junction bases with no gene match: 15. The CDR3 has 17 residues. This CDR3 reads CASSRRRDRAKTYEQYF. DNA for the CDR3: TGTGCCAGCAGTCGAAGACGGGACAGAGCCAAAACCTACGAGCAGTACTTC.

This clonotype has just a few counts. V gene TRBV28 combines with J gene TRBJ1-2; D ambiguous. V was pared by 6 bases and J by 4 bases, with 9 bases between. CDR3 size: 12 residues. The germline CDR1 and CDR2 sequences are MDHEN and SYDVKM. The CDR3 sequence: CASRDWSYGYTF. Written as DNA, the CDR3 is TGTGCCAGCAGGGATTGGAGCTATGGCTACACCTTC.

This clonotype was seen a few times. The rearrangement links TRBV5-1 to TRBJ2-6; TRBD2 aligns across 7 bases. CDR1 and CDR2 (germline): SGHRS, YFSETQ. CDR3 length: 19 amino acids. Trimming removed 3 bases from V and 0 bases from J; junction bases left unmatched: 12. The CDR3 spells CASSSHGRGSNSGANVLTF. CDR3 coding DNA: TGCGCCAGCAGCTCACATGGGAGGGGTTCCAACTCTGGGGCCAACGTCCTGACTTTC.

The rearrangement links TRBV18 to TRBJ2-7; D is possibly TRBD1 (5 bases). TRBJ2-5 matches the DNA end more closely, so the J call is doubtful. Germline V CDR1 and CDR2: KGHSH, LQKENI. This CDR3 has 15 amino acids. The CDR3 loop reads CASSPDKGKQETQYF. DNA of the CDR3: TGTGCCAGCTCCCCTGACAAGGGGAAACAAGAGACCCAGTACTTC.

The CDR3 spells CASSPQGAHTGELFF. The CDR3 DNA reads TGTGCCAGCAGCCCTCAGGGGGCTCACACCGGGGAGCTGTTTTTT. The rearrangement links TRBV5-4 to TRBJ2-2; 8 bases match TRBD1. Germline values: CDR1 SGHNT, CDR2 YYREEE (reference sequence). J gave up 3 bases and V 4 bases, and 5 bases lay outside the gene matches. The CDR3 is 15 amino acids. Combining the CDR3 with reference TRBV5-4 and TRBJ2-2 gives the whole variable domain ETGVTQSPTHLIKTRGQQVTLRCSSQSGHNTVSWYQQALGQGPQFIFQYYREEENGRGNFPPRFSGLQFPNYSSELNVNALELDDSALYLCASSPQGAHTGELFFGEGSRLTVL.